This T cell receptor (beta chain) was recovered during a study of identical twins. TCRdb independently ran MiXCR on the 5' RACE reads; one entry per CDR3 protein. The sample comprises around 490,000 distinct CDR3 sequences, about 15% of which are singletons, and around 0.48% rests with the top ten. In germline, CDR1 is SGHRS, CDR2 YFSETQ. CDR3 length equals 15 residues. The V segment lost 0 bases and the J segment 13 bases; nucleotides outside the gene matches: 14. Another study also made use of these data, one on yellow fever vaccine responses in identical twins.

The sequencing sample was made of CD4+ T cells sorted from blood. This rearrangement joins TRBV5-1 to TRBJ1-1; 8 bases line up with TRBD1. This receptor was obtained from a woman aged 18-35 years in good health. The CDR3 protein is CASSLDAGGGGEVFF. Written as DNA, the CDR3 is TGCGCCAGCAGCTTGGATGCAGGGGGCGGCGGGGAGGTTTTCTTT.